These 13 T cell receptor beta chains originate from one sample sequenced in a study of cytomegalovirus exposure and HLA in healthy donors. Use of 60 Vbeta and 13 Jbeta primers characterized the PCR. Here immunoSEQ multiplex PCR was the method, and the copy in TCRdb shows in-frame clones only, minus some. Here the sample spans roughly 200,000 clones, over 70% being singletons. The material sequenced was PBMCs. The receptors come from an older woman in good health and CMV-seropositive.

V gene TRBV7-2 combines with J gene TRBJ2-7, with TRBD1 as a possible D gene (5 bases). V was pared by 1 base and J by 7 bases, with 11 bases between. Germline loops: CDR1 SGHTA, CDR2 FQGNSA. This CDR3 comprises 13 residues. The CDR3 DNA is TGTGCCAGCAGCTTAGTGGCAGGGAAAGAGCAGTACTTC. Protein sequence: CASSLVAGKEQYF.

There are a few counts of this clone. V and J are TRBV28 and TRBJ2-5, with TRBD2 as a possible D gene (5 bases). Germline values: CDR1 MDHEN, CDR2 SYDVKM. CDR3 length equals 14 residues. The V end was cut by 3 bases, the J end by 11 bases, with 19 bases between. The CDR3 loop reads CASSFSRDSGEQYF. The CDR3 nucleotides read TGTGCCAGCAGTTTCTCCCGGGATTCCGGGGAGCAGTACTTC.

The rearrangement links TRBV5-4 to TRBJ2-5, with 8 bases lining up with TRBD2. The CDR3 contains 16 residues. V lost 4 bases to trimming and J lost 5 bases; unmatched junction nucleotides: 13. Germline lookup yields CDR1 SGHNT and CDR2 YYREEE (reference sequence). CDR3 sequence: CASSPGRVSGEETQYF. The DNA of the CDR3 is TGTGCCAGCAGCCCCGGTCGTGTTAGCGGGGAGGAGACCCAGTACTTC.

J is TRBJ1-2 and V is TRBV11-2; 9 nucleotides match TRBD1. There are 18 residues in the CDR3. The germline V gene has CDR1 SGHAT and CDR2 FQNNGV. V lost 4 bases, J lost 0 bases, and 12 bases stayed unmatched. The CDR3, as DNA: TGTGCCAGCAGCTCAGTGGGGACAGGGCGCTCCGCTAACTATGGCTACACCTTC. Protein product: CASSSVGTGRSANYGYTF.

This clone has more than one count but fewer than ten. As the CDR3 is not closed by the conserved phenylalanine or tryptophan, this likely results from a read error. It is unclear where the CDR3 begins or ends on the DNA, so no DNA is shown, and the CDR3 is as TCRdb lists it. The rearrangement joins TRBV5-7 to TRBJ1-4. TRBV5-7 is annotated as an ORF whose role is uncertain. The length of the CDR3 is 9 amino acids, counting both ends. CDR3 residues: CASSLVREE.

The J gene is TRBJ2-7, the V gene TRBV7-3; 8 nucleotides align to TRBD2. Trimming removed 5 bases from V and 5 bases from J; junction bases left unmatched: 5. The CDR3 has 13 amino acids. CDR1 SGHTA and CDR2 FQGTGA come from the germline V gene. The CDR3 here is CASSRSGSHEQYF. As DNA, the CDR3 is TGTGCCAGCAGCCGAAGCGGGAGCCACGAGCAGTACTTC.

The rearrangement joins TRBV2 to TRBJ2-5; D possibly corresponds to TRBD1 (6 bases). Trimming shortened V by 7 bases and J by 2 bases, and 14 bases separated the two germline ends. This CDR3 is built from 14 residues. Germline CDR1 reads SNHLY; CDR2 reads FYNNEI. The CDR3 bases are TGTGCCAGCATGGAGGACAGAGTTCAAGAGACCCAGTACTTC. Protein product: CASMEDRVQETQYF.

In its sample, this clone was seen once. The rearrangement joins TRBV7-3 to TRBJ2-3, with a weak D call TRBD1 (6 bases). The CDR3 has 15 amino acids. The V gene's germline CDR1 is SGHTA and CDR2 FQGTGA. The V end lost 3 bases, the J end lost 5 bases, and 15 bases lay between the germline ends. CDR3 sequence (DNA): TGTGCCAGCAGCTTGGCTCTTACAGGGTTAGATACGCAGTATTTT. This translates into CASSLALTGLDTQYF.

The V and J genes are TRBV9 and TRBJ2-3; D not certain. Trimming cost V 0 bases and J 5 bases, with 4 bases left between them. Germline V gene lookup returns CDR1 SGDLS and CDR2 YYNGEE. CDR3 length: 12 amino acids. CDR3 sequence reads: CASSVGVDTQYF. The DNA for the CDR3 is TGTGCCAGCAGCGTAGGAGTAGATACGCAGTATTTT.

The chain employs TRBV2 and TRBJ1-2, with 8 bases matching TRBD1. V was clipped by 4 bases and J by 4 bases; unmatched bases: 11. This CDR3 region has 16 residues. Germline-derived CDR1 and CDR2 are SNHLY and FYNNEI. Here the CDR3 reads CASSGTGSPSGYGYTF. CDR3 coding DNA: TGTGCCAGCAGTGGGACAGGGAGTCCATCTGGCTATGGCTACACCTTC.

The chain couples TRBV10-3 to TRBJ2-5; D is perhaps TRBD1 (6 bases). The V gene lost 10 bases and the J gene lost 1 base, with 10 bases spanning the gap. The CDR3 is 12 residues long. Germline-derived CDR1 and CDR2 are ENHRY and SYGVKD. Here the CDR3 DNA reads TGTGCCACCAGGACAGCCCAAGAGACCCAGTACTTC. It translates to CATRTAQETQYF.

This chain links TRBV28 with TRBJ2-7; no clear D gene. The V and J ends lost 2 bases and 3 bases respectively, with 5 bases between them. The germline V gene encodes CDR1 MDHEN and CDR2 SYDVKM. CDR3 length equals 12 residues. The CDR3, as DNA: TGTGCCAGCAGTTTAGGCCTCTACGAGCAGTACTTC. It encodes CASSLGLYEQYF.

V usage is TRBV28 and J usage is TRBJ1-2, with D uncertain. The CDR3 is made up of 13 amino acids. The V and J ends lost 7 bases and 1 base respectively, with 10 bases between them. Germline CDR1 reads MDHEN; CDR2 reads SYDVKM. CDR3 coding DNA: TGTGCCAGCATCCAGGACTTTAACTATGGCTACACCTTC. Translated, it gives CASIQDFNYGYTF.